One sample yielded the 12 T cell receptor beta chains listed below, sequenced in a study of early T cells in non-severe SARS-CoV-2 infection. TCRdb ran MiXCR on the 5' RACE reads and lists one entry per CDR3 protein. In the table there are about 94,000 distinct CDR3 sequences, over 10% of which are singletons. Input material: whole blood. The origin of the receptors is an adult who was a healthcare worker with PCR-confirmed SARS-CoV-2 infection or an uninfected control (not recorded which).

This clonotype was recorded at least ten times. V usage is TRBV9 and J usage is TRBJ2-5, with 10 bases matching TRBD2. The CDR3 is made up of 14 amino acids. With 3 bases clipped from V and 5 bases from J, the junction kept 4 bases outside the gene matches. Germline V gene sequence: CDR1 SGDLS, CDR2 YYNGEE. This CDR3 reads CASSESGGGETQYF. The CDR3 DNA reads as TGTGCCAGCAGCGAGAGCGGGGGGGGTGAGACCCAGTACTTC.

CDR3 nucleotides: TGCAGCGTTGAAGATCTCGGGGGCAGGGAGACCCAGTACTTC. This codes for CSVEDLGGRETQYF. The J gene is TRBJ2-5, the V gene TRBV29-1; the D call may be TRBD1 or TRBD2 (6 bases each). The CDR3 runs 14 residues. The germline V and J ends were trimmed by 0 bases and 5 bases, with 13 bases remaining between them. Germline V CDR1 and CDR2: SQVTM, ANQGSEA. Filled out from reference TRBV29-1 and TRBJ2-5, the complete variable domain reads SAVISQKPSRDICQRGTSLTIQCQVDSQVTMMFWYRQQPGQSLTLIATANQGSEATYESGFVIDKFPISRPNLTFSTLTVSNMSPEDSSIYLCSVEDLGGRETQYFGPGTRLLVL.

The rearrangement joins TRBV5-1 to TRBJ2-2; D possibly uses TRBD1 or TRBD2 (6 bases each). Germline V CDR1 and CDR2: SGHRS, YFSETQ. This CDR3 region has 14 residues. V lost 4 bases and J lost 4, with 11 bases in between. CDR3: CASSPGAPTGELFF. The CDR3 DNA follows: TGCGCCAGCAGCCCGGGGGCGCCCACCGGGGAGCTGTTTTTT. The complete variable domain, with remaining parts taken from reference TRBV5-1 and TRBJ2-2, reads KAGVTQTPRYLIKTRGQQVTLSCSPISGHRSVSWYQQTPGQGLQFLFEYFSETQRNKGNFPGRFSGRQFSNSRSEMNVSTLELGDSALYLCASSPGAPTGELFFGEGSRLTVL.

This clonotype was counted many times. This chain connects TRBV2 to TRBJ2-3; 9 bases are a match to TRBD1. Germline lookup yields CDR1 SNHLY and CDR2 FYNNEI. The CDR3 spans 15 residues. The V segment lost 4 bases and the J segment 2 bases; nucleotides outside the gene matches: 4. The CDR3 reads CASSVRDRVTDTQYF. The CDR3 coding sequence is TGTGCCAGCAGTGTTCGGGACAGGGTCACAGATACGCAGTATTTT.

This clonotype was seen a few times. The chain links TRBV28 to TRBJ2-7; D may be TRBD1 or TRBD2 (5 bases each). V lost 6 bases and J lost 7, with 22 bases in between. Germline loops: CDR1 MDHEN, CDR2 SYDVKM. The CDR3 runs to 15 residues. The CDR3 DNA reads as TGTGCCAGCAGGCCTGGGGGACCTACGTTTAGGGAGCAGTACTTC. Protein product: CASRPGGPTFREQYF.

This clonotype appeared a few times. This chain links TRBV28 with TRBJ1-3; 8 nucleotides agree with TRBD1. The CDR3 extends over 14 amino acids. Germline-derived CDR1 and CDR2 are MDHEN and SYDVKM. Unmatched junction bases numbered 7, after V lost 9 bases and J lost 3 bases. CDR3 loop: CASTDRGNGNTIYF. As DNA, the CDR3 is TGTGCCAGTACCGACAGGGGCAATGGAAACACCATATATTTT.

The J gene is TRBJ2-2, the V gene TRBV20-1, with TRBD1 as a possible D gene (6 bases). CDR3 length: 15 amino acids. CDR1 and CDR2 (germline): DFQATT, SNEGSKA (reference sequence). V was clipped by 6 bases and J by 2 bases, with 16 bases between them. CDR3 loop: CSAPIPRGNTGELFF. The CDR3 DNA reads TGCAGTGCCCCCATCCCCAGGGGAAACACCGGGGAGCTGTTTTTT.

This clonotype has a handful of counts. The genes are TRBV20-1 and TRBJ1-1, with no clear D. This CDR3 has 12 amino acids. V was pared by 7 bases and J by 1 base, with 10 bases between. Germline assignment: CDR1 DFQATT and CDR2 SNEGSKA (reference sequence). This chain's CDR3 is CSVRGGNTEAFF. The CDR3 nucleotides are TGCAGTGTAAGAGGAGGGAACACTGAAGCTTTCTTT.

At least ten counts were recorded for this clonotype. The chain carries TRBV5-6 and TRBJ1-1; 10 bases agree with TRBD1. CDR1 SGHDT and CDR2 YYEEEE come from the germline V gene. This CDR3 is 17 amino acids long. The J segment lost 4 bases and the V segment lost 4 bases, leaving 13 bases of the junction unmatched. The CDR3: CASSRAVGGQGSTEAFF. The CDR3 DNA reads as TGTGCCAGCAGCCGAGCTGTTGGGGGACAGGGGTCCACTGAAGCTTTCTTT.

This clonotype came up many times. V is TRBV2 and J is TRBJ2-1, with TRBD2 matching 9 bases. J lost 7 bases, V lost 8 bases, and 3 bases had no gene match. The CDR3 is made up of 12 amino acids. Germline V gene lookup returns CDR1 SNHLY and CDR2 FYNNEI. CDR3 amino acids: CASRAGGNEQFF. CDR3 coding DNA: TGTGCCAGCCGAGCGGGGGGAAATGAGCAGTTCTTC.

J is TRBJ1-2 and V is TRBV11-2; a possible D gene is TRBD1 (6 bases). The CDR3 covers 15 residues. Germline CDR1 SGHAT, CDR2 FQNNGV. V was cut by 1 base and J by 0 bases, with 9 bases left in between. For the CDR3, the DNA is TGTGCCAGCAGCTTAGGGGGGGCGCCTAACTATGGCTACACCTTC. Encoded protein: CASSLGGAPNYGYTF.

This clonotype was detected ten times or more. This chain uses TRBV12-5 with TRBJ2-2; TRBD2 might be the D (6 bases). From germline, CDR1 is LGHNT and CDR2 FRNRAP. The CDR3 runs to 17 residues. V gave up 4 bases and J gave up 6 bases, with 21 bases separating them. The CDR3 bases are TGTGCTAGTGGTTCCGTATCCATGGGGCGGGGACCCGGGGAGCTGTTTTTT. Translated, it gives CASGSVSMGRGPGELFF.